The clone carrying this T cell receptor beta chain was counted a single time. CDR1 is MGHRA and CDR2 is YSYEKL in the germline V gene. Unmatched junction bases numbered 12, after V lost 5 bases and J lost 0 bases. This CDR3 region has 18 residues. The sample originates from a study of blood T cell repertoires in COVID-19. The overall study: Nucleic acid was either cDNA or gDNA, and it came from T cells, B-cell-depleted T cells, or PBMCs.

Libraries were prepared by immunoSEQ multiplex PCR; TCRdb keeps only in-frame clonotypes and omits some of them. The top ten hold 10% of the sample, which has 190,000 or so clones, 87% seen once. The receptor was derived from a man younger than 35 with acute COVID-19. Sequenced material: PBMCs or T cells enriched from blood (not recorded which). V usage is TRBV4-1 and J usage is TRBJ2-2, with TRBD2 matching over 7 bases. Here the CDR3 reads CASSLKMAGVTNTGELFF. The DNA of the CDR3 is TGCGCCAGCAGCTTGAAGATGGCGGGAGTTACGAACACCGGGGAGCTGTTTTTT.